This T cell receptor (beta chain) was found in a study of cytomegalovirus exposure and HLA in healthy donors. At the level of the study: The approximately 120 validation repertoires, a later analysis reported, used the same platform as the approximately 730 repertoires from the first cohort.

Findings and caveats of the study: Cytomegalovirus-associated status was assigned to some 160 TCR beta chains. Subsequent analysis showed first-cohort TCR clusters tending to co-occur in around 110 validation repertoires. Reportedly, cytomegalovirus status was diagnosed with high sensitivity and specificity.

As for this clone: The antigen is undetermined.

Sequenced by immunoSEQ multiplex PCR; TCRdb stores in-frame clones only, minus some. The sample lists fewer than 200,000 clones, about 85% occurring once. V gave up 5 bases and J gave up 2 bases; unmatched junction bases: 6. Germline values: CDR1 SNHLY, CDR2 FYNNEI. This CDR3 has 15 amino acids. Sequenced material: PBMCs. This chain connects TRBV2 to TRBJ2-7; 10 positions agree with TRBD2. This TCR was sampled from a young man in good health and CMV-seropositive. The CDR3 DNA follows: TGTGCCAGCAGTTTACTAGCGGGGACAACCTACGAGCAGTACTTC. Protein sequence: CASSLLAGTTYEQYF. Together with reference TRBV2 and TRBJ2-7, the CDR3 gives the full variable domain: EPEVTQTPSHQVTQMGQEVILRCVPISNHLYFYWYRQILGQKVEFLVSFYNNEISEKSEIFDDQFSVERPDGSNFTLKIRSTKLEDSAMYFCASSLLAGTTYEQYFGPGTRLTVT.